A selection of T cell receptor beta chains follows, all from one sample in a study of blood T cell repertoires in COVID-19. Measured with immunoSEQ multiplex PCR; TCRdb has only the in-frame clones, and not every one. The table shows hundreds of thousands of clones, with around 90% occurring only once. The sequenced sample consisted of PBMCs or T cells enriched from blood (not recorded which). These TCRs come from a woman between 18 and 29 years old with acute COVID-19. CDR3s include the opening cysteine and the closing phenylalanine or tryptophan. A D gene is named only where the DNA matches it firmly. The size entry is marked missing in some rows and otherwise reads once, few, many or a size class.

clone_size j_call v_call d_call cdr3_nt cdr3_aa
. TRBJ1-5 TRBV7-9 TRBD1 TGTGCCAGCAGCCGTACAGGGGACAATCAGCCCCAGCATTTT CASSRTGDNQPQHF
. TRBJ1-1 TRBV6-1 . TGTGCCAGCAGTGAAACCAGGTTCACTGAAGCTTTCTTT CASSETRFTEAFF
. TRBJ2-1 TRBV6-6 TRBD2 TGTGCCAGCAGTTACTCGCCCAGTAGCGGGAGGGCTGAGCAGTTCTTC CASSYSPSSGRAEQFF
. TRBJ2-3 TRBV27 . TGTGCCACCAACAGCCTGGGAGATACGCAGTATTTT CATNSLGDTQYF
few TRBJ2-3 TRBV24-1 . TGTGCCACCAGTGATGGGCGCACAGATACGCAGTATTTT CATSDGRTDTQYF
. TRBJ2-3 TRBV3-1/TRBV3-2 TRBD1 TGTGCCAGCAGCCAATTTACAGGGGGTGGCGCAGATACGCAGTATTTT CASSQFTGGGADTQYF
. TRBJ1-5 TRBV27 TRBD1 TGTGCCAGCAGTCCCAGGACAGGGCATCAGCCCCAGCATTTT CASSPRTGHQPQHF
. TRBJ2-7 TRBV27 . TGTGCCAGCAGTTTAAACAGAGTCTCCTACGAGCAGTACTTC CASSLNRVSYEQYF
. TRBJ2-7 TRBV15 TRBD2 TGTGCCACCAGCAGAGAGACTAGCGGGAGCTACGAGCAGTACTTC CATSRETSGSYEQYF
. TRBJ1-2 TRBV7-9 TRBD1 TGTGCCAGCGGGACAGGGGGACACTATGGCTACACCTTC CASGTGGHYGYTF
. TRBJ2-1 TRBV7-3 TRBD2 TGTGCCAGCAGCTTCGGGGGGAGCCTTAATGAGCAGTTCTTC CASSFGGSLNEQFF
. TRBJ2-1 TRBV19 TRBD1 TGTGCCAGTAGGAGGACAGGAGGTTTAGGAGCCAGCTCCTACAATGAGCAGTTCTTC CASRRTGGLGASSYNEQFF
. TRBJ2-5 TRBV5-1 TRBD2 TGCGCCAGCAGCTTGATGTGGACTAGCGGAGCCCCCGCCCAAGAGACCCAGTACTTC CASSLMWTSGAPAQETQYF
once TRBJ2-3 TRBV10-1 . TGCGCCAGCAGCCGACAGAGCTTCACAGATACGCAGTATTTT CASSRQSFTDTQYF
. TRBJ2-2 TRBV6-5 . TGTGCCAGCAGCAGGGAAGCGAACACCGGGGAGCTGTTTTTT CASSREANTGELFF
. TRBJ1-5 TRBV27 TRBD1 TGTGCCAGCAGTTCCACAGGGGGATTCAATCAGCCCCAGCATTTT CASSSTGGFNQPQHF
. TRBJ2-2 TRBV4-3 TRBD2 TGCGCCAGCAGCCCGTTGACTAGCGGCACCGGGGAGCTGTTTTTT CASSPLTSGTGELFF
. TRBJ2-1 TRBV27 TRBD2 TGTGCCAGCAGTTTAGGGACTAGTCAATACAATGAGCAGTTCTTC CASSLGTSQYNEQFF
. TRBJ2-1 TRBV7-2 . TGTGCCAGCAGCTTAGTATCTTACGGTGAGCAGTTCTTC CASSLVSYGEQFF
once TRBJ2-2 TRBV18 TRBD2 TGTGCCAGCTCACCACTTGCCGGACTAGCGGGAGTTGAGGACACCGGGGAGCTGTTTTTT CASSPLAGLAGVEDTGELFF
. TRBJ2-7 TRBV5-8 . TGTGCCAGCAGCTTGGGGTCGGCCTACGAGCAGTACTTC CASSLGSAYEQYF
. TRBJ2-7 TRBV18 TRBD2 TGTGCCAGCTCACCGGTAGCGGGAGGTACCGTCTCCTACGAGCAGTACTTC CASSPVAGGTVSYEQYF
. TRBJ1-5 TRBV19 . TGTGCCAGTAGTATCAGGGGTGATCAGCCCCAGCATTTT CASSIRGDQPQHF
few TRBJ2-5 TRBV6-5 TRBD2 TGTGCCAGCAGTTCCCGAGGACTAGCGGGAGGAGAGACCCAGTACTTC CASSSRGLAGGETQYF
. TRBJ2-3 TRBV29-1 . TGCAGCGTTTTCGGGATCTCAGATACGCAGTATTTT CSVFGISDTQYF
. TRBJ2-3 TRBV30 TRBD2 TGTGCCTGGAGTGTACGGGGTAGCGGGAGTGATACGCAGTATTTT CAWSVRGSGSDTQYF
. TRBJ1-5 TRBV28 TRBD1 TGTGCCAGCCTTCAGGGGGAGCTTGCCGGTGCCAATCAGCCCCAGCATTTT CASLQGELAGANQPQHF
few TRBJ2-7 TRBV6-2/TRBV6-3 . TGTGCCAGCAGTGCGACAGGCTACGAGCAGTACTTC CASSATGYEQYF
. TRBJ1-5 TRBV19 . TGTGCCAGTAGTGTTGGGCAGGGAACTCATCAGCCCCAGCATTTT CASSVGQGTHQPQHF
few TRBJ1-6 TRBV14 . TGTGCCAGCAGCCAAGTTGGGGGCGGATCACCCCTCCACTTT CASSQVGGGSPLHF
. TRBJ2-7 TRBV9 TRBD1 TGTGCCAGCAGCGTAGCTGGGACAGGAAACTCCTACGAGCAGTACTTC CASSVAGTGNSYEQYF
. TRBJ2-3 TRBV9 . TGTGCCAGCAGCTCTAGCGTTAGCACAGATACGCAGTATTTT CASSSSVSTDTQYF
once TRBJ1-2 TRBV4-2 . TGTGCCAGCAGCCAAGAAGTAGGCGGATGGAACTATGGCTACACCTTC CASSQEVGGWNYGYTF
. TRBJ2-2 TRBV7-3 . TGTGCCAGCAGCTCCTATAACACCGGGGAGCTGTTTTTT CASSSYNTGELFF
. TRBJ2-1 TRBV28 TRBD1 TGTGCCAGCAGTTCCTCCGGGACAGGGGGAAATGAGCAGTTCTTC CASSSSGTGGNEQFF
. TRBJ2-1 TRBV7-2 . TGTGCCAGCAGCCCAAAAGGCCAGGGGAAGTATGAGCAGTTCTTC CASSPKGQGKYEQFF
once TRBJ2-7 TRBV28 TRBD1 TGTGCCAGCAGTTTTACGGACAGGAGAAACTACGAGCAGTACTTC CASSFTDRRNYEQYF
once TRBJ1-1 TRBV28 . TGTGCCAGCCGTAGGGCGGGTAACACTGAAGCTTTCTTT CASRRAGNTEAFF
once TRBJ2-1 TRBV7-3 . TGTGCCAGCAGCCCCGGCGGGGATGAGCAGTTCTTC CASSPGGDEQFF
. TRBJ2-5 TRBV7-2 . TGTGCCAGCAGCTTATTTAGTTCGAGGGAGACCCAGTACTTC CASSLFSSRETQYF
. TRBJ1-1 TRBV5-4 . TGTGCCAGCAGCCCCCGGGGAATGAACACTGAAGCTTTCTTT CASSPRGMNTEAFF